This T cell receptor beta chain was sequenced during a study of graft-versus-host responses after intestinal transplantation. About the research overall: Each recipient received a multivisceral, liver-intestinal, or isolated intestinal graft. General study points: After transplant, early declines in HvG clones were associated with peak levels of circulating GvH clones. Graft-donor T cell macrochimerism coincided with high graft-versus-host to host-versus-graft clonal ratios in allografts. GvH clones detected in recipient marrow included some appearing first in ileum or blood.

The method was immunoSEQ multiplex PCR; TCRdb's version includes in-frame clones alone and lacks a portion of them. The table lists roughly 9,600 clones, 65% to 90% of them singletons, with around 5.2% in the top ten. On this clone itself: Its antigen is unidentified.

Intraepithelial plus lamina propria lymphocytes were released by processing graft tissue. The germline V gene has CDR1 SEHNR and CDR2 FQNEAQ (reference sequence). Trimming took 5 bases from V and 10 from J; bases not matched to a gene: 5. This CDR3 comprises 11 residues. This receptor was identified in a human patient who received an intestinal transplant, so some T cells may come from the graft donor. The chain couples TRBV7-9 to TRBJ2-7; 7 bases are shared with TRBD1. The material sequenced was ileum tissue, taken around 24 months after intestinal transplantation. As DNA, the CDR3 is TGTGCCAGCAGCCACGACAGGGTTCAGTACTTC. Protein sequence: CASSHDRVQYF.